This is a list of T cell receptor beta chains from one sample in a study of blood T cells in healthy people across ages. Each CDR3 protein gets one entry after TCRdb re-called the 5' RACE reads with MiXCR. The profile covers 800,000 to 900,000 distinct CDR3 sequences, with less than 80% appearing a single time and about a quarter taken by the ten largest. Sequencing was performed on blood. All receptors come from a man in his thirties or forties in good health. Both conserved end residues are part of each CDR3. The D gene is left open where the match is weak. Expanded clones are given a class, and other clones once, few, many or no size at all.

>TRBD2|TRBJ2-5|few|TRBV7-3
TGTGCCAGCAGCCCAGGGACTAGCGGGACCCAAGAGACCCAGTACTTC
CASSPGTSGTQETQYF
>NA|TRBJ2-3|NA|TRBV28
TGTGCCAGCAGCGGCGGGGCCTTCACAGATACGCAGTATTTT
CASSGGAFTDTQYF
>NA|TRBJ2-7|many|TRBV20-1
TGCAGTGCTAGAGAACCGGGGAATTCCTACGAGCAGTACTTC
CSAREPGNSYEQYF
>TRBD2|TRBJ2-7|NA|TRBV12-3/TRBV12-4
TGTGCCAGCAGTTTGGGAAGCGGGGGGGCGGACGAGCAGTACTTC
CASSLGSGGADEQYF
>TRBD2|TRBJ2-3|many|TRBV27
TGTGCCACCCAACGGGGGGGCACAGATACGCAGTATTTT
CATQRGGTDTQYF
>TRBD1|TRBJ2-7|NA|TRBV2
TGTGCCAGCACCGCACCCGGGACAGTCATGCCCTACGAGCAGTACTTC
CASTAPGTVMPYEQYF
>TRBD1|TRBJ1-6|NA|TRBV7-2
TGTGCCTGCAGCGTCGGTCGTCAGGGGGGAAGGACTAATTCACCCCTCCACTTT
CACSVGRQGGRTNSPLHF
>NA|TRBJ2-6|few|TRBV20-1
TGCAGTGCTAGAGAAGCCCGGGATTTAGGTCCTGGGGCCAACGTCCTGACTTTC
CSAREARDLGPGANVLTF
>TRBD2|TRBJ2-1|NA|TRBV12-3/TRBV12-4
TGTGCCAGCGGAACGACTAGCGGGGGTGGGGAGGAGCAGTTCTTC
CASGTTSGGGEEQFF
>TRBD1|TRBJ1-1|NA|TRBV29-1
TGCAGCGTTCCCCATCCCGGACAGGAAGATATGAACACTGAAGCTTTCTTT
CSVPHPGQEDMNTEAFF
>TRBD2|TRBJ2-3|NA|TRBV4-3
TGCGCCAGCAGCCAAGAGGTTACGGGGGGTAGCACAGATACGCAGTATTTT
CASSQEVTGGSTDTQYF
>TRBD2|TRBJ2-3|few|TRBV7-2
TGTGCCAGCAGCTTAGTCGGCGGGGGGGGAGCAGATACGCAGTATTTT
CASSLVGGGGADTQYF
>TRBD1|TRBJ1-5|NA|TRBV20-1
TGCAGTGCTAGATTGCAACAGGGGCATAGCAATCAGCCCCAGCATTTT
CSARLQQGHSNQPQHF
>NA|TRBJ1-3|once|TRBV7-9
TGTGCCAGCAGCTTGGCTCAGGGCTCTGGAAACACCATATATTTT
CASSLAQGSGNTIYF
>NA|TRBJ1-2|NA|TRBV7-9
TGTGCCAGCACCCGGGTACGGGACTATGGCTACACCTTC
CASTRVRDYGYTF
>NA|TRBJ2-5|NA|TRBV9
TGTGCCAGCAGCGTAGCTAGCGACATGGAGACCCAGTACTTC
CASSVASDMETQYF
>TRBD2|TRBJ2-1|NA|TRBV27
TGTGCCAGCAGCCCCCTAGCGGGGGAGCTCTACAATGAGCAGTTCTTC
CASSPLAGELYNEQFF
>TRBD2|TRBJ2-2|NA|TRBV12-3/TRBV12-4
TGTGCCAGCAGTCCTACCCTAGCGGGGGGGCAAGGGGAGCTGTTTTTT
CASSPTLAGGQGELFF
>NA|TRBJ1-1|few|TRBV12-3/TRBV12-4
TGTGCCAGCAGTTTAGGGACCTACACTGAAGCTTTCTTT
CASSLGTYTEAFF
>NA|TRBJ2-5|NA|TRBV4-1
TGCGCCAGCAGCCAACTAGAGGGGGGCCGGACCCAGTACTTC
CASSQLEGGRTQYF
>TRBD2|TRBJ2-1|NA|TRBV20-1
TGCAGTGCTCAAGGGACGAGCGGGGGCCAAGAGACCCAGTTCTTC
CSAQGTSGGQETQFF
>NA|TRBJ2-7|NA|TRBV29-1
TGCAGCGTTGGAGAGGCCGACTCCTACGAGCAGTACTTC
CSVGEADSYEQYF
>TRBD1|TRBJ2-1|NA|TRBV28
TGTGCCAGCGGGGACTCCGGGACAGGATCCTACAATGGGCAGTTCTTC
CASGDSGTGSYNGQFF
>NA|TRBJ2-3|NA|TRBV12-3/TRBV12-4
TGTGCCAGCAGCCCGGGTGGAGGAGGAGATACGCAGTATTTT
CASSPGGGGDTQYF
>NA|TRBJ2-1|few|TRBV4-3
TGCGCCAGCAGCCAAGGGGCCGCCCCGGAGAATGAGCAGTTCTTC
CASSQGAAPENEQFF
>NA|TRBJ2-1|NA|TRBV12-3/TRBV12-4
TGTGCCAGCAGTCCGGGTGGCAGGCAGTACAATGAGCAGTTCTTC
CASSPGGRQYNEQFF
>NA|TRBJ2-4|few|TRBV14
TGTGCCAGCAGCCCACAAGGAGGCAAAAACATTCAGTACTTC
CASSPQGGKNIQYF
>NA|TRBJ2-4|NA|TRBV29-1
TGCAGCGTGGAACCCGGAGGAGAAAACATTCAGTACTTC
CSVEPGGENIQYF
>NA|TRBJ2-3|NA|TRBV11-2
TGTGCCAGCAGGCCAATCCCGGGCCCAGCAAAGGGGGATACGCAGTATTTT
CASRPIPGPAKGDTQYF
>TRBD2|TRBJ2-1|NA|TRBV29-1
TGCAGCGTTGGACTAGCGGGGGGGCAACGGTACAATGAGCAGTTCTTC
CSVGLAGGQRYNEQFF
>TRBD1|TRBJ2-7|NA|TRBV20-1
TGCAGTGCTAAGGGACAGGGGTCTGCCGAGCAGTACTTC
CSAKGQGSAEQYF
>NA|TRBJ2-7|NA|TRBV12-3/TRBV12-4
TGTGCCAGCAGTATTGGTGGCGCCTACGAGCAGTACTTC
CASSIGGAYEQYF
>NA|TRBJ1-1|NA|TRBV4-3
TGCGCCAGCAGCCCCGGGGGCCATGAAGCTTTCTTT
CASSPGGHEAFF
>TRBD1|TRBJ1-6|once|TRBV10-3
TGTGCCACCGGGACAGAGGCCCTCCACTTT
CATGTEALHF
>NA|TRBJ2-6|NA|TRBV27
TGTGCCAGCAGTTGGCGGACGGCTGGGGCCAACGTCCTGACTTTC
CASSWRTAGANVLTF
>NA|TRBJ2-3|NA|TRBV5-6
TGTGCCAGCACCCCATACGACCAACCGGGCACAGATACGCAGTATTTT
CASTPYDQPGTDTQYF
>NA|TRBJ2-7|NA|TRBV5-6
TGTGCCAGCAGCTTCTGGGGGAGAAAGGGATACGAGCAGTACTTC
CASSFWGRKGYEQYF
>NA|TRBJ2-7|NA|TRBV4-3
TGCGCCAGCAGCCAAGATGTGGGAAAGAACGAGCAGTACTTC
CASSQDVGKNEQYF
>NA|TRBJ1-6|once|TRBV28
TGTGCCAGCAGCCCCCTGGGGAGGGAGGGCGATTCACCCCTCCACTTT
CASSPLGREGDSPLHF
>NA|TRBJ1-6|NA|TRBV20-1
TGCAGTGCTCCCCCATTCATCGGCAAAAATTCACCCCTCCACTTT
CSAPPFIGKNSPLHF
>TRBD1|TRBJ2-7|NA|TRBV4-3
TGCGCCAGCAGCCAAACCGGGACAGGAAACGAGCAGTACTTC
CASSQTGTGNEQYF
>NA|TRBJ1-2|few|TRBV2
TGTGCCAGCAGTGGGTATCCATCTAGGGGCTACACCTTC
CASSGYPSRGYTF
>NA|TRBJ2-2|NA|TRBV2
TGTGCCAGCAGTGAATATTATGGAGACAGCACCGGGGAGCTGTTTTTT
CASSEYYGDSTGELFF
>TRBD2|TRBJ2-1|few|TRBV29-1
TGCAGCGGTGGGACTAGCGAATACAATGAGCAGTTCTTC
CSGGTSEYNEQFF
>NA|TRBJ2-7|few|TRBV27
TGTGCCAGCAGTTTATCCCCAGGGATCGAGCAGTACTTC
CASSLSPGIEQYF
>NA|TRBJ1-5|NA|TRBV6-5
TGTGCCAGCCGACTAGGTGCATGGGGTCAGCCCCAGCATTTT
CASRLGAWGQPQHF
>NA|TRBJ2-6|NA|TRBV5-4
TGTGCCAGCGGTTGGGAAGACTCTGGGGCCAACGTCCTGACTTTC
CASGWEDSGANVLTF
>TRBD2|TRBJ2-1|NA|TRBV5-5
TGTGCCAGCAGCATAAGGTTGGGGGGGGTTCGTGGCAACGAGCAGTTCTTC
CASSIRLGGVRGNEQFF
>TRBD1|TRBJ2-4|NA|TRBV25-1
TGTGCCAGCAGTTCCCCCGACAGGGGAGCTTGGGAGCAGTACTTC
CASSSPDRGAWEQYF
>TRBD2|TRBJ2-5|NA|TRBV6-2/TRBV6-3
TGTGCCAGCAGCCCGGCACTAGCGGGGGGTACAGAGACCCAGTACTTC
CASSPALAGGTETQYF
>NA|TRBJ1-5|NA|TRBV12-2
TGTGCAAGTCGCTTAAGGGCCTACCGAGGGCTCCATCAGCCCCAGCATTTT
CASRLRAYRGLHQPQHF